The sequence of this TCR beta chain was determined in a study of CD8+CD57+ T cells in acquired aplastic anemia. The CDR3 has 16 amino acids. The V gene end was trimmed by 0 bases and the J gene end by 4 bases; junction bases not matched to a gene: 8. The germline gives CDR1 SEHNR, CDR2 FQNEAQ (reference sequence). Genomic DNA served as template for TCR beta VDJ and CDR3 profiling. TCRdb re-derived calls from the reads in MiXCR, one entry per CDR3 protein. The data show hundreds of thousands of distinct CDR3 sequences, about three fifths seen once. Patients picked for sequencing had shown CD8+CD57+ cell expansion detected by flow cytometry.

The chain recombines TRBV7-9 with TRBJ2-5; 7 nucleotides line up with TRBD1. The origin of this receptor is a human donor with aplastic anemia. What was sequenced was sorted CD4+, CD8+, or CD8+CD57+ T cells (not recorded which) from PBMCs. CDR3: CASSLAGGGPTETQYF. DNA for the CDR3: TGTGCCAGCAGCTTAGCAGGGGGCGGTCCGACAGAGACCCAGTACTTC.